The subject of this entry is one T cell receptor beta chain. The data were obtained in a study of blood T cell repertoires in COVID-19. Study at large: Donors in the United States, Italy and Spain gave samples during acute or convalescent COVID-19. T cells, B-cell-depleted T cells, or PBMCs provided the cDNA or gDNA that served as material.

In the original processing: The assay estimated nucleated cells by amplifying reference gene primers. Data came from immunoSEQ multiplex PCR; TCRdb stores just in-frame clones and leaves some out. The DNA was the basis for D and trimming; V, J and clone size are from that table. The sample includes about 250,000 clones, around 88% of them seen just once. This CDR3 has 14 residues. Trimming left V 6 bases short and J 3 bases short, with 12 bases between. Germline loops: CDR1 MNHEY, CDR2 SVGAGI. This chain links TRBV6-5 with TRBJ1-5; D is undetermined. The source is a man between 40 and 49 years old with active or convalescent COVID-19. The sample taken for sequencing was peripheral blood. As DNA, the CDR3 is TGTGCCAGCAGCTTTAGCGAAGACAATCAGCCCCAGCATTTT. Translated, it gives CASSFSEDNQPQHF.